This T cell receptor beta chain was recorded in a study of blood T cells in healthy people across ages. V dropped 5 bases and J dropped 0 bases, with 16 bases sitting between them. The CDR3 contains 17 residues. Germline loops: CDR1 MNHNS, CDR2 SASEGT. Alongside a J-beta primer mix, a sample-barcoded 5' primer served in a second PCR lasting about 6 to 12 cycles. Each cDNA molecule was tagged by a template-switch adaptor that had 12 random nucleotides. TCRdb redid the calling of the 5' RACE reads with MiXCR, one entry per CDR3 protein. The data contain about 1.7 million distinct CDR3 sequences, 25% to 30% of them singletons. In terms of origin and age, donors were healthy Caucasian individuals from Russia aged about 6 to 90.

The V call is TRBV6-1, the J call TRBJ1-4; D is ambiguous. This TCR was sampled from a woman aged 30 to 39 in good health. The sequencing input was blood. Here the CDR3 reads CASSRSQKFATNEKLFF. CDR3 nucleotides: TGTGCCAGCAGTCGGAGCCAGAAATTTGCAACTAATGAAAAACTGTTTTTT.